What follows are 26 T cell receptor beta chains derived from one specimen sequenced in a study of patients and donors after allogeneic stem cell transplantation. TCRdb re-analysed the RT-PCR reads in MiXCR, keeping a single row per CDR3 protein. The sample has 200,000 to 250,000 distinct CDR3 sequences; about 14% are singletons. What was sequenced was blood, either unsorted or a sorted T cell fraction (not recorded which). All receptors come from a human donor who was either an allogeneic HSCT recipient or a stem cell or donor lymphocyte infusion donor (not recorded which). It is not recorded whose cells these are; they may come from a transplant donor.

This clonotype was counted ten times or more. The chain combines TRBV29-1 with TRBJ2-1, with D unclear. V lost 7 bases, J lost 8 bases, and 12 bases lay in between. The CDR3 covers 11 residues. Germline CDR1 SQVTM, CDR2 ANQGSEA. DNA of the CDR3: TGCAGCGAAACGAGTGGGCATGAGCAGTTCTTC. It codes for CSETSGHEQFF.

This clonotype was detected ten times or more. The chain links TRBV11-1 to TRBJ2-6; 8 bases are a match to TRBD1. The CDR3 sequence is 18 residues long. J gave up 4 bases and V 3 bases, and 11 bases lay outside the gene matches. Germline lookup yields CDR1 SGHAT and CDR2 FQDESV (reference sequence). The CDR3 bases are TGTGCCAGCAGCTTGGGGACAGGAAAGAGTCGAGGGGCCAACGTCCTGACTTTC. Amino acids: CASSLGTGKSRGANVLTF.

At least ten counts were recorded for this clonotype. The rearrangement links TRBV20-1 to TRBJ2-7; TRBD1 matches at 9 bases. Trimming cost V 6 bases and J 5 bases; bases outside gene matches: 8. The CDR3 has 13 amino acids. Germline V lookup: CDR1 DFQATT, CDR2 SNEGSKA (reference sequence). In DNA, the CDR3 is TGCAGTGCCACGACAGGGGGTCGGCACGAGCAGTACTTC. Its protein product is CSATTGGRHEQYF.

The gene calls are TRBV7-9 and TRBJ1-2; unclear D gene. The germline V gene encodes CDR1 SEHNR and CDR2 FQNEAQ (reference sequence). V was clipped by 2 bases and J by 4 bases, with 20 bases between them. This CDR3 contains 17 residues. The DNA for the CDR3 is TGTGCCAGCAGCTTACGACCTGAGAGTCCTAGTAGCTATGGCTACACCTTC. Amino acid sequence: CASSLRPESPSSYGYTF.

This chain uses TRBV28 with TRBJ1-2; TRBD1 matches at 7 bases. This CDR3 comprises 16 residues. The V segment lost 7 bases and the J segment 4 bases; nucleotides outside the gene matches: 15. The V gene's germline CDR1 is MDHEN and CDR2 SYDVKM. The DNA for the CDR3 is TGTGCCAGCAACGAAATAGGGGGCCAAGGGAGCTATGGCTACACCTTC. Its translation: CASNEIGGQGSYGYTF.

V and J are TRBV4-1 and TRBJ2-2; 7 bases align to TRBD2. Germline loops: CDR1 MGHRA, CDR2 YSYEKL. The CDR3 is 15 amino acids. Germline trimming cut 2 bases from V and 5 bases from J; bases unmatched to any gene: 5. CDR3 loop: CASSQLAERTGELFF. CDR3 sequence (DNA): TGCGCCAGCAGCCAACTAGCGGAGAGGACCGGGGAGCTGTTTTTT.

Many counts were recorded for this clonotype. The chain carries TRBV20-1 and TRBJ2-3; perhaps TRBD1 as D (6 bases). CDR1 DFQATT and CDR2 SNEGSKA come from the germline V gene (reference sequence). Trimming stripped 4 bases from V and 0 bases from J, with 8 bases between. The CDR3 has 13 residues. The CDR3 nucleotides are TGCAGTGCTAAAGACAGGAGCACAGATACGCAGTATTTT. This sequence encodes CSAKDRSTDTQYF.

The V and J genes are TRBV12-3 or TRBV12-4 and TRBJ2-3; maybe TRBD2 (6 bases). The CDR3 consists of 15 residues. The V and J ends lost 2 bases and 5 bases respectively, with 14 bases between them. CDR3 residues: CASSLWSPGVDTQYF. In nucleotides, the CDR3 is TGTGCCAGCAGTTTATGGTCCCCGGGGGTAGATACGCAGTATTTT.

This clonotype was detected only a few times. This rearrangement joins TRBV12-3 or TRBV12-4 to TRBJ1-1, with D unclear. Trimming pared 6 bases from V and 10 bases from J, leaving 18 bases between. The CDR3 consists of 13 residues. CDR3 region: CASSSGLLTPAFF. The CDR3, as DNA: TGTGCCAGCAGCTCCGGGTTACTCACTCCAGCTTTCTTT.

The rearrangement joins TRBV20-1 to TRBJ2-1; no definite D call. CDR1 and CDR2 (germline): DFQATT, SNEGSKA (reference sequence). The CDR3 covers 12 residues. The germline V and J ends were trimmed by 6 bases and 6 bases, with 12 bases remaining between them. CDR3 protein: CSAGQQPNEQFF. The CDR3 nucleotides read TGCAGTGCGGGCCAGCAGCCCAATGAGCAGTTCTTC.

The rearrangement links TRBV7-2 to TRBJ1-5; TRBD1 matches at 7 bases. With 4 bases clipped from V and 7 bases from J, the junction kept 10 bases outside the gene matches. The germline CDR1 and CDR2 sequences are SGHTA and FQGNSA. CDR3 size: 15 residues. CDR3 residues: CASSSTTGARQPQHF. CDR3 sequence (DNA): TGTGCCAGCAGCTCAACAACAGGGGCACGACAGCCCCAGCATTTT.

This clonotype was recorded many times. The rearrangement uses TRBV5-1 and TRBJ2-1; the D is unclear. The CDR3 spans 16 residues. The V gene lost 0 bases and the J gene lost 3 bases, with 13 bases spanning the gap. Per the germline V gene, CDR1 is SGHRS and CDR2 is YFSETQ. The CDR3 bases are TGCGCCAGCAGCTTGGCCGGCGGTAGAAACTACAATGAGCAGTTCTTC. Amino acid sequence: CASSLAGGRNYNEQFF.

The chain recombines TRBV7-2 with TRBJ1-1; D remains ambiguous. Trimming shortened V by 2 bases and J by 7 bases, and 11 bases separated the two germline ends. This CDR3 comprises 13 residues. Germline CDR1 reads SGHTA; CDR2 reads FQGNSA. The CDR3 DNA is TGTGCCAGCAGCTTATATTCAGGAGTTGAAGCTTTCTTT. This codes for CASSLYSGVEAFF. Looking up the rest from reference TRBV7-2 and TRBJ1-1 gives the full variable domain: GAGVSQSPSNKVTEKGKDVELRCDPISGHTALYWYRQSLGQGLEFLIYFQGNSAPDKSGLPSDRFSAERTGGSVSTLTIQRTQQEDSAVYLCASSLYSGVEAFFGQGTRLTVV.

This clonotype was observed a few times. The chain employs TRBV24-1 and TRBJ2-1, with 9 nucleotides matching TRBD2. CDR3 length: 14 residues. Germline V CDR1 and CDR2: KGHDR, SFDVKD. V was clipped by 6 bases and J by 5 bases; unmatched bases: 4. CDR3 in DNA: TGTGCCACCAGTCGGCTAGCGGGAAACAATGAGCAGTTCTTC. Its protein product is CATSRLAGNNEQFF.

This clonotype was observed a handful of times. The chain carries TRBV6-1 and TRBJ2-7; 10 nucleotides match TRBD1. Germline V gene sequence: CDR1 MNHNS, CDR2 SASEGT. CDR3 length equals 14 residues. After removal of 5 bases from V and 6 bases from J, the junction contained 7 bases not matched to a gene. The CDR3 sequence: CASSPPGTGAEQYF. In nucleotides, the CDR3 is TGTGCCAGCAGTCCCCCCGGGACAGGGGCCGAGCAGTACTTC.

This clonotype turned up a few times. The gene calls are TRBV20-1 and TRBJ1-2; 8 nucleotides agree with TRBD1. V lost 0 bases to trimming and J lost 4 bases; unmatched junction nucleotides: 4. CDR3 length equals 14 residues. The germline V gene encodes CDR1 DFQATT and CDR2 SNEGSKA (reference sequence). In DNA, the CDR3 is TGCAGTGCTAGAGAACCAGGGGGCTTCTATGGCTACACCTTC. This translates into CSAREPGGFYGYTF.

The chain combines TRBV19 with TRBJ2-5; weak D call: TRBD2 (6 bases). The CDR3 consists of 13 residues. V lost 10 bases, J lost 4 bases, and 16 bases lay in between. Germline assignment: CDR1 LNHDA and CDR2 SQIVND (reference sequence). The CDR3 DNA is TGTGCCACCAGGCGCGGGACGGGAGAGACCCAGTACTTC. Amino acids: CATRRGTGETQYF.

There are many counts of this clonotype. V gene TRBV18 combines with J gene TRBJ2-3, with 7 bases identical to TRBD1. CDR1 is KGHSH, CDR2 LQKENI, per germline. V trimming: 4 bases; J trimming: 2 bases; junction bases outside the gene matches: 3. The CDR3 loop spans 14 amino acids. Written as DNA, the CDR3 is TGTGCCAGCTCACGGGACAGTTCCACAGATACGCAGTATTTT. Translated, it gives CASSRDSSTDTQYF.

The CDR3 sequence: CASSLAGTGLSYNEQFF. The CDR3 coding sequence is TGCGCCAGCAGCTTGGCAGGGACAGGTCTATCCTACAATGAGCAGTTCTTC. The chain uses TRBV5-1 and TRBJ2-1, with 8 nucleotides matching TRBD1. Germline CDR1 is SGHRS and CDR2 is YFSETQ. This CDR3 has 17 residues. V was pared by 0 bases and J by 1 base, with 6 bases of the junction left unmatched.

The chain employs TRBV5-1 and TRBJ2-1; D is perhaps TRBD1 (6 bases). Germline values: CDR1 SGHRS, CDR2 YFSETQ. Trimming took off 2 bases at V and 5 bases at J, with 11 bases between the two ends. The CDR3 runs to 14 residues. CDR3 protein: CASSLMTGNNEQFF. CDR3 in DNA: TGCGCCAGCAGCTTAATGACAGGAAACAATGAGCAGTTCTTC. The variable domain in full, completed from reference TRBV5-1 and TRBJ2-1, reads KAGVTQTPRYLIKTRGQQVTLSCSPISGHRSVSWYQQTPGQGLQFLFEYFSETQRNKGNFPGRFSGRQFSNSRSEMNVSTLELGDSALYLCASSLMTGNNEQFFGPGTRLTVL.

This clonotype came up a few times. V gene TRBV25-1 combines with J gene TRBJ2-7, with D perhaps matching TRBD2 (7 bases). Trimming cost V 4 bases and J 2 bases, with 15 bases left between them. There are 15 residues in the CDR3. Germline V gives CDR1 MGHDK, CDR2 SYGVNS. The CDR3 sequence is CASSGERDKTYEQYF. The CDR3 nucleotides read TGTGCCAGCAGTGGGGAGCGGGACAAAACCTACGAGCAGTACTTC.

This clonotype was seen ten or more times. The chain combines TRBV20-1 with TRBJ1-6; unclear D gene. Trimming stripped 6 bases from V and 0 bases from J, with 3 bases between. Looked up from germline, CDR1 is DFQATT and CDR2 is SNEGSKA (reference sequence). This CDR3 has 12 amino acids. CDR3 DNA sequence: TGCAGTGCATTCTCCTATAATTCACCCCTCCACTTT. Its protein product is CSAFSYNSPLHF.

The genes are TRBV6-2 or TRBV6-3 and TRBJ2-5; 10 nucleotides line up with TRBD1. From germline, CDR1 is MNHEY and CDR2 SVGEGT. V shed 4 bases and J 2 bases; nucleotides not matched to a gene: 4. The length of the CDR3 is 15 residues. In DNA form, the CDR3 reads TGTGCCAGCAGTTTGCCGGGACAGGGGCAAGAGACCCAGTACTTC. Translated: CASSLPGQGQETQYF.

J is TRBJ2-1 and V is TRBV20-1, with D unclear. Trimming removed 5 bases from V and 1 base from J, with 12 bases in between. The CDR3 extends over 14 amino acids. The germline gives CDR1 DFQATT, CDR2 SNEGSKA (reference sequence). CDR3 DNA sequence: TGCAGTGCTGAAAAGGTTATTTCCTACAATGAGCAGTTCTTC. Translated: CSAEKVISYNEQFF.

Only a few counts were recorded for this clonotype. The chain combines TRBV5-6 with TRBJ2-1, with a possible D match to TRBD1 (5 bases). Deletions cut 1 base from V and 2 bases from J, with 13 bases between. Germline V gene data show CDR1 as SGHDT and CDR2 as YYEEEE. This CDR3 spans 16 amino acids. CDR3 DNA sequence: TGTGCCAGCAGCTTGACTACGCGACAGACCTACAATGAGCAGTTCTTC. As protein: CASSLTTRQTYNEQFF.

This chain links TRBV20-1 with TRBJ1-6; possible D gene TRBD1, 5 bases. CDR1 and CDR2 from the germline V gene are DFQATT and SNEGSKA (reference sequence). The CDR3 length is 14 residues. Trimming left V 6 bases short and J 14 bases short, with 23 bases between. The CDR3 DNA is TGCAGTGCCAAAACCGGGACGGGTTTTCAGTCCCTCCACTTT. It encodes CSAKTGTGFQSLHF.